These 5 T cell receptor beta chains originate from one sample sequenced in a study of T-cell memory formation after mild COVID-19 listed by TCRdb under 2021. Library preparation employed 5' RACE. The instrument given in TCRdb is Illumina NovaSeq 6000. In TCRdb, the public reads were trimmed at Q25 with fastp and aligned with MiXCR, with productive beta chains retained. One record per CDR3 amino acid sequence lists the most common genes and DNA. In all, the sample holds around 390,000 distinct CDR3 sequences, and around a sixth of those were seen once. The ten largest clones represent roughly a fifth of the sample. Material for sequencing was PBMCs or a T cell subset sorted from them (not recorded which). Receptors were obtained from a man aged 18 to 29 who had mild COVID-19 (a few samples of this study predate the infection). The sample titles of this study are shuffled in the database, so cell type and time point are left out; the donor was told from shared clones.

This clonotype was detected a few times. This chain uses TRBV6-2 or TRBV6-3 with TRBJ1-1; perhaps TRBD1 as D (6 bases). The ends were cut back, 5 bases at V and 6 bases at J, with 13 bases in the middle. CDR1 is MNHEY, CDR2 SVGEGT, per germline. CDR3 length equals 13 residues. The CDR3 reads CASSLQGGAEAFF. CDR3 in DNA: TGTGCCAGCAGTCTACAGGGAGGGGCTGAAGCTTTCTTT.

This rearrangement joins TRBV7-2 to TRBJ1-6; TRBD1 is a possible D gene (5 bases). Trimming pared 1 base from V and 2 bases from J, leaving 18 bases between. The germline V gene has CDR1 SGHTA and CDR2 FQGNSA. The CDR3 is 19 residues long. CDR3 region: CASSLGISFGGTYNSPLHF. DNA of the CDR3: TGTGCCAGCAGCTTAGGGATATCGTTTGGGGGGACCTATAATTCACCCCTCCACTTT.

This clonotype turned up a few times. The chain employs TRBV9 and TRBJ2-3; D is uncertain. Trimming removed 0 bases from V and 2 bases from J, with 7 bases in between. The CDR3 extends over 14 amino acids. The germline gives CDR1 SGDLS, CDR2 YYNGEE. The CDR3 is CASSVVPTTDTQYF. CDR3 DNA sequence: TGTGCCAGCAGCGTAGTACCCACCACAGATACGCAGTATTTT.

V and J are TRBV7-9 and TRBJ2-6; D is uncertain. The germline V gene has CDR1 SEHNR and CDR2 FQNEAQ (reference sequence). V was clipped by 5 bases and J by 4 bases, with 12 bases between them. The CDR3 runs 15 residues. The CDR3 here is CASSLSALGANVLTF. The DNA of the CDR3 is TGTGCCAGCAGCCTTAGTGCCTTAGGGGCCAACGTCCTGACTTTC.

The sample holds a few counts of this clonotype. The chain couples TRBV7-9 to TRBJ1-5, with D unclear. The ends were cut back, 1 base at V and 4 bases at J, with 11 bases in the middle. The CDR3 has 15 residues. Germline V gene sequence: CDR1 SEHNR, CDR2 FQNEAQ (reference sequence). CDR3 sequence: CASSLVGRGNQPQHF. The DNA for the CDR3 is TGTGCCAGCAGCTTAGTAGGGCGAGGAAATCAGCCCCAGCATTTT.